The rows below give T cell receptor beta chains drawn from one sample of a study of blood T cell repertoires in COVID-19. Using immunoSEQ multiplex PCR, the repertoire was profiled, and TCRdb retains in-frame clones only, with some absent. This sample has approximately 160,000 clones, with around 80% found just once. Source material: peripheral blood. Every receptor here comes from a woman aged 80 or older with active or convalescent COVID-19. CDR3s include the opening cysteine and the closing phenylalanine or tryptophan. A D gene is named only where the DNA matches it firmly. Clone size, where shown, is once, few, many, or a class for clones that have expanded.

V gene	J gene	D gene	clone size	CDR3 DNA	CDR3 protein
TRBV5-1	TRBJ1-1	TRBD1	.	TGCGCCAGCAGCTCCGGTGACGGACAGGACACTGAAGCTTTCTTT	CASSSGDGQDTEAFF
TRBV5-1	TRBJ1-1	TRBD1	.	TGCGCCAGCAGCTTCTCCGGGACAGGGATAACTGAAGCTTTCTTT	CASSFSGTGITEAFF
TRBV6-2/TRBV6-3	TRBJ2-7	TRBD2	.	TGTGCCAGCAGTTACTACCGGACTAGAGGCTACGAGCAGTACTTC	CASSYYRTRGYEQYF
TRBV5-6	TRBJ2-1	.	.	TGTGCCAGCAGGTCCGGGGTATACAATGAGCAGTTCTTC	CASRSGVYNEQFF
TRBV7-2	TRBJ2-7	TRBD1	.	TGTGCCAGCAGCTCCTACGGGACAGGGACTTCCTACGAGCAGTACTTC	CASSSYGTGTSYEQYF
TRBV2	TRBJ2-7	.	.	TGTGCCAGCAGTGAGGAACACAGAAACTACGAGCAGTACTTC	CASSEEHRNYEQYF
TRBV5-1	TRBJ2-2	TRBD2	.	TGCGCCAGCAGCGGGGCTAGCGGGGGGAACACCGGGGAGCTGTTTTTT	CASSGASGGNTGELFF
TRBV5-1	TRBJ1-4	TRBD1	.	TGCGCCAGCAGCCTAGGACAGGCAACTAATGAAAAACTGTTTTTT	CASSLGQATNEKLFF
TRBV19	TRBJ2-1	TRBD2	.	TGTGCCAGTAGTATGGCGAGCGGGGGGCACAATGAGCAGTTCTTC	CASSMASGGHNEQFF
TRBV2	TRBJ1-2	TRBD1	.	TGTGCCAGCAGTGAAAGGTCAGGGGGCTATGGCTACACCTTC	CASSERSGGYGYTF
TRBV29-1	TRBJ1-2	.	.	TGCAGCGTTGAATGGGGGCGCGGCCAGGGGGGCTACACCTTC	CSVEWGRGQGGYTF
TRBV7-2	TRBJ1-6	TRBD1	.	TGTGCCAGCAGCTTCACCGGGACAGTCTATAATTCACCCCTCCACTTT	CASSFTGTVYNSPLHF
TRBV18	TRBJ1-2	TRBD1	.	TGTGCCAGAAAGGGGGCAGGCTATGGCTACACCTTC	CARKGAGYGYTF
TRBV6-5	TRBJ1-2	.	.	TGTGCCAGCAGACAGGGTTTTAACTATGGCTACACCTTC	CASRQGFNYGYTF
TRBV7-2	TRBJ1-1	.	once	TGTGCCAGCAGCTTATTTGGGGGCAGGAACACTGAAGCTTTCTTT	CASSLFGGRNTEAFF
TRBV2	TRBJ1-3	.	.	TGTGCCAGCACGCGGGACGGAGGAAACACCATATATTTT	CASTRDGGNTIYF
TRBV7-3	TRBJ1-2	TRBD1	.	TGTGCCAGCAGCCGATCCGGGACAGAAGTCTTCACCTTC	CASSRSGTEVFTF
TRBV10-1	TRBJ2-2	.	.	TGCGCCAGCAGTGCTGGGGCCCTGAACACCGGGGAGCTGTTTTTT	CASSAGALNTGELFF